This TCR beta chain was sequenced during a study of blood T cells in healthy people across ages. J lost 4 bases, V lost 5 bases, and 6 bases had no gene match. CDR1 SEHNR and CDR2 FQNEAQ come from the germline V gene (reference sequence). The CDR3 loop spans 14 amino acids. PCR was performed a second time for 7 to 11 cycles using a sample-barcoded 5' primer and a J-beta primer mix. Via MiXCR, TCRdb re-called the 5' RACE reads, giving one row per CDR3 protein. The sample lists roughly 500,000 distinct CDR3 sequences, roughly 29% occurring once. The V call is TRBV7-9, the J call TRBJ1-2, with 8 bases fitting TRBD1. The sequenced sample consisted of blood. This sequence was found in a woman in her 70s in good health. CDR3 region: CASSPRTGPYGYTF. CDR3 DNA sequence: TGTGCCAGCAGCCCCCGGACAGGGCCCTATGGCTACACCTTC.